Listed below are T cell receptor beta chains from one sample, sequenced in a study of CD8 T cells in ankylosing spondylitis. TCRdb re-called the 5' RACE reads through MiXCR, storing one row per CDR3 protein. The data hold 30,000 to 45,000 distinct CDR3 sequences, with about 15% observed a single time. Sequences were obtained from blood. The receptors originated from a male donor with ankylosing spondylitis or in good health (not recorded which). Both conserved end residues are part of each CDR3. The D gene is left open where the match is weak. Not all rows give a size; the values are once, few, many and, for expanded clones, a class.

d_gene	abundance	v_gene	j_gene	CDR3aa	CDR3nt
TRBD2	few	TRBV12-3/TRBV12-4	TRBJ2-5	CASSFGTRGVETQYF	TGTGCCAGCAGTTTCGGGACTAGGGGGGTAGAGACCCAGTACTTC
TRBD2	few	TRBV12-3/TRBV12-4	TRBJ2-1	CASSSGDYNEQFF	TGTGCCAGCAGTAGCGGGGACTACAATGAGCAGTTCTTC
TRBD2	few	TRBV5-5	TRBJ2-1	CASRPTSGRDNEQFF	TGTGCCAGCAGACCTACTAGCGGGAGGGACAATGAGCAGTTCTTC
.	.	TRBV7-9	TRBJ1-4	CASSLQRAGPRTTTNEKLFF	TGTGCCAGCAGCTTACAGAGAGCGGGACCTCGAACCACAACTAATGAAAAACTGTTTTTT
TRBD1	few	TRBV18	TRBJ2-7	CASSPGQGTGEQYF	TGTGCCAGCTCACCTGGACAGGGGACCGGCGAGCAGTACTTC
TRBD2	few	TRBV28	TRBJ2-1	CASSFISGGDKNEQFF	TGTGCCAGCAGTTTTATTTCGGGGGGGGACAAAAATGAGCAGTTCTTC
TRBD1	few	TRBV2	TRBJ1-4	CASARDRISTNEKLFF	TGTGCCAGCGCCCGGGACAGGATCTCCACTAATGAAAAACTGTTTTTT
.	.	TRBV27	TRBJ1-1	CASSFSGGSEAFF	TGTGCCAGCAGTTTTTCCGGAGGGTCTGAAGCTTTCTTT
TRBD2	.	TRBV6-2/TRBV6-3	TRBJ2-1	CASKNSGGGSNEQFF	TGTGCCAGCAAAAATAGCGGGGGAGGTTCCAATGAGCAGTTCTTC
TRBD2	.	TRBV20-1	TRBJ2-1	CSAPRSREGDNEQFF	TGCAGTGCTCCCCGGAGTCGGGAGGGGGACAATGAGCAGTTCTTC
.	.	TRBV5-1	TRBJ1-1	CASSLGPMNTEAFF	TGCGCCAGCAGCTTGGGTCCCATGAACACTGAAGCTTTCTTT
TRBD1	few	TRBV12-3/TRBV12-4	TRBJ2-7	CASSYAGTAFYEQYF	TGTGCCAGCAGTTACGCCGGGACAGCCTTCTACGAGCAGTACTTC
.	few	TRBV29-1	TRBJ1-2	CSVTLEGAGYTF	TGCAGCGTTACTCTCGAGGGCGCTGGCTACACCTTC
TRBD1	few	TRBV20-1	TRBJ2-2	CSAIGGAPGELFF	TGCAGTGCTATAGGGGGCGCGCCCGGGGAGCTGTTTTTT
TRBD2	few	TRBV12-3/TRBV12-4	TRBJ2-1	CASSLVGRAYNEQFF	TGTGCCAGCAGTTTGGTCGGGAGGGCCTACAATGAGCAGTTCTTC
.	.	TRBV5-4	TRBJ2-2	CASSSADGANTGELFF	TGTGCCAGCAGCTCGGCTGACGGGGCGAACACCGGGGAGCTGTTTTTT
TRBD2	few	TRBV6-6	TRBJ2-1	CASSPKTGTSGNNEQFF	TGTGCCAGCAGTCCCAAGACCGGGACTAGCGGGAACAATGAGCAGTTCTTC
TRBD2	few	TRBV28	TRBJ2-3	CASSLGREGPKDTQYF	TGTGCCAGCAGTTTGGGCCGGGAGGGCCCGAAAGATACGCAGTATTTT
.	many	TRBV7-6	TRBJ2-1	CASSLLVSPSEQFF	TGTGCCAGCAGCTTACTCGTTTCCCCCAGTGAGCAGTTCTTC
TRBD1	few	TRBV29-1	TRBJ2-4	CSAGTGGNIQYF	TGCAGCGCCGGGACAGGGGGGAACATTCAGTACTTC
TRBD1	.	TRBV20-1	TRBJ2-1	CSAWTGAGNEQFF	TGCAGTGCCTGGACAGGGGCGGGCAATGAGCAGTTCTTC
TRBD1	few	TRBV11-2	TRBJ2-1	CASSLDRGSYNEQFF	TGTGCCAGCAGCTTGGACAGGGGCTCCTACAATGAGCAGTTCTTC
.	few	TRBV28	TRBJ2-4	CASSLGGFKNIQYF	TGTGCCAGCAGTTTAGGAGGGTTCAAAAACATTCAGTACTTC
.	.	TRBV3-1	TRBJ2-1	CASSRIDEQFF	TGTGCCAGCAGCCGGATTGATGAGCAGTTCTTC
TRBD1	few	TRBV6-5	TRBJ2-2	CASSHRDRVGELFF	TGTGCCAGCAGTCATCGGGACAGGGTCGGGGAGCTGTTTTTT
.	few	TRBV5-1	TRBJ2-5	CASSLGGDTKTQYF	TGCGCCAGCAGCTTGGGCGGGGACACAAAGACCCAGTACTTC
.	.	TRBV15	TRBJ2-2	CATSRDRQGRELFF	TGTGCCACCAGCAGAGATCGGCAGGGCCGGGAGCTGTTTTTT
.	.	TRBV7-2	TRBJ2-5	CASSLYGAQETQYF	TGTGCCAGCAGCTTATATGGGGCACAAGAGACCCAGTACTTC
.	.	TRBV5-1	TRBJ2-3	CASSGQVTSKSTDTQYF	TGCGCCAGCAGCGGGCAGGTAACCTCTAAAAGCACAGATACGCAGTATTTT
.	.	TRBV4-3	TRBJ1-6	CASSQGGRGYNSPLHF	TGCGCCAGCAGCCAAGGGGGCAGGGGTTATAATTCACCCCTCCACTTT
.	.	TRBV6-1	TRBJ2-2	CASSVRWNTGELFF	TGTGCCAGCAGTGTTAGGTGGAACACCGGGGAGCTGTTTTTT
.	.	TRBV7-9	TRBJ2-7	CASSLINYEQYF	TGTGCCAGCAGCCTCATTAACTACGAGCAGTACTTC
.	few	TRBV18	TRBJ2-4	CASSPPARDIQYF	TGTGCCAGCTCACCACCCGCCAGAGACATTCAGTACTTC
TRBD1	few	TRBV12-3/TRBV12-4	TRBJ2-5	CASSLGVTGQETQYF	TGTGCCAGCAGTTTGGGGGTGACAGGGCAAGAGACCCAGTACTTC
.	few	TRBV7-2	TRBJ2-1	CASSKDWGIEQFF	TGTGCCAGCAGTAAGGACTGGGGAATTGAGCAGTTCTTC
TRBD1	few	TRBV5-1	TRBJ2-2	CASSLTGATGELFF	TGCGCCAGCAGCTTGACAGGGGCCACCGGGGAGCTGTTTTTT
.	few	TRBV5-1	TRBJ2-3	CASSQGSTDTQYF	TGCGCCAGCAGCCAGGGGAGCACAGATACGCAGTATTTT
TRBD2	.	TRBV4-3	TRBJ2-3	CASSQGSGRASTDTQYF	TGCGCCAGCAGCCAAGGTAGCGGGAGAGCTAGCACAGATACGCAGTATTTT
.	few	TRBV28	TRBJ2-3	CASSSTDNTQYF	TGTGCCAGCAGTTCAACCGACAATACGCAGTATTTT
TRBD2	few	TRBV7-3	TRBJ2-1	CASSLTPILGGSSYNEQFF	TGTGCCAGCAGCTTAACCCCCATTTTGGGGGGGAGCTCCTACAATGAGCAGTTCTTC
TRBD2	few	TRBV28	TRBJ2-1	CASRLAGGEQFF	TGTGCCAGCAGGTTAGCGGGAGGGGAGCAGTTCTTC
TRBD2	few	TRBV7-2	TRBJ2-1	CASRVTSGAIYNEQFF	TGTGCCAGCAGGGTGACTAGCGGGGCTATTTACAATGAGCAGTTCTTC
TRBD2	few	TRBV5-1	TRBJ2-5	CASRLAGGDETQYF	TGCGCCAGCAGATTAGCGGGAGGTGATGAGACCCAGTACTTC
.	once	TRBV6-5	TRBJ2-2	CASSPGGELFF	TGTGCCAGCAGTCCCGGCGGGGAGCTGTTTTTT
.	few	TRBV20-1	TRBJ1-4	CSARDIRGRNEKLFF	TGCAGTGCTAGAGATATCCGGGGGCGCAATGAAAAACTGTTTTTT
.	.	TRBV5-1	TRBJ2-5	CASSSAGIQETQYF	TGCGCCAGCAGCAGCGCGGGGATACAAGAGACCCAGTACTTC
.	once	TRBV6-2/TRBV6-3	TRBJ2-2	CASMLRGNTGELFF	TGTGCCAGCATGTTGAGGGGGAACACCGGGGAGCTGTTTTTT
.	.	TRBV29-1	TRBJ2-1	CSVEDSRGPYNEQFF	TGCAGCGTTGAAGATAGTAGGGGTCCCTACAATGAGCAGTTCTTC
TRBD1	few	TRBV10-3	TRBJ2-1	CAIKPGQGHEQFF	TGTGCCATCAAACCGGGACAGGGGCATGAGCAGTTCTTC
.	many	TRBV20-1	TRBJ2-2	CSARDPGEKGTGELFF	TGCAGTGCTAGAGATCCGGGGGAGAAAGGGACCGGGGAGCTGTTTTTT
.	.	TRBV10-3	TRBJ2-5	CAIHGGVRGGPQYF	TGTGCCATCCACGGAGGGGTCCGCGGAGGGCCCCAGTACTTC